The clone carrying this T cell receptor (beta chain) was counted ten times or more. Each CDR3 protein is one row after TCRdb ran MiXCR on the RT-PCR reads. The sample yields about 680,000 distinct CDR3 sequences, 13% to 15% seen once. The CDR3 consists of 15 residues. J gave up 5 bases and V 5 bases, and 7 bases lay outside the gene matches. Germline V lookup: CDR1 SGHTA, CDR2 FQGNSA. Material: memory CD4+ T cells from blood. The rearrangement joins TRBV7-2 to TRBJ2-5; 11 nucleotides line up with TRBD2. The source of this sequence is a female donor in good health, serving as a healthy control. The CDR3 is CASSPSGRFGETQYF. The CDR3, as DNA: TGTGCCAGCAGCCCTAGCGGGAGGTTCGGGGAGACCCAGTACTTC.